A selection of T cell receptor beta chains follows, all from one sample in a study of T-cell memory formation after mild COVID-19. TCRdb ran MiXCR on the 5' RACE reads and lists one entry per CDR3 protein. The sample gives some 310,000 distinct CDR3 sequences, 20% to 25% of which show up once; around a fifth is in the top ten. Specimen: PBMCs or a T cell subset sorted from them (not recorded which). Receptors were obtained from a young man who had mild COVID-19 (a few samples of this study predate the infection). Cell type and time point are not known. The CDR3 runs from the conserved cysteine through the conserved F or W. The order of the fields is J gene, D gene, V gene, clone size, CDR3 protein, CDR3 DNA. The D gene is left open where the match is weak. Only part of the rows carry a size: once, few, many, or a class if the clone is expanded.

j_call: TRBJ1-2
d_call: -
v_call: TRBV7-2
clone_size: -
cdr3_aa: CASSSGRQGYTF
cdr3_nt: TGTGCCAGCAGCTCAGGGAGACAGGGCTACACCTTC

j_call: TRBJ2-5
d_call: TRBD2
v_call: TRBV20-1
clone_size: -
cdr3_aa: CSARDGRRETQYF
cdr3_nt: TGCAGTGCTAGAGACGGGAGGAGGGAGACCCAGTACTTC

j_call: TRBJ2-3
d_call: -
v_call: TRBV12-5
clone_size: few
cdr3_aa: CASGLYVGVTDTQYF
cdr3_nt: TGTGCTAGTGGTTTGTATGTAGGGGTGACAGATACGCAGTATTTT

j_call: TRBJ2-2
d_call: -
v_call: TRBV7-9
clone_size: -
cdr3_aa: CASSSAGSNTGELFF
cdr3_nt: TGTGCCAGCAGCTCGGCGGGGTCTAACACCGGGGAGCTGTTTTTT

j_call: TRBJ2-6
d_call: TRBD1
v_call: TRBV10-2
clone_size: few
cdr3_aa: CASRDRVWGANVLTF
cdr3_nt: TGCGCCAGCAGAGACAGGGTTTGGGGGGCCAACGTCCTGACTTTC

j_call: TRBJ2-2
d_call: -
v_call: TRBV9
clone_size: -
cdr3_aa: CASSVAAHTGELFF
cdr3_nt: TGTGCCAGCAGCGTAGCGGCTCACACCGGGGAGCTGTTTTTT

j_call: TRBJ1-5
d_call: TRBD1
v_call: TRBV12-3/TRBV12-4
clone_size: few
cdr3_aa: CASSRQGGNQPQHF
cdr3_nt: TGTGCCAGCAGTCGACAGGGTGGCAATCAGCCCCAGCATTTT

j_call: TRBJ2-7
d_call: -
v_call: TRBV15
clone_size: few
cdr3_aa: CATSGRRSEQYF
cdr3_nt: TGTGCCACCAGCGGTCGTCGTAGCGAGCAGTACTTC

j_call: TRBJ1-4
d_call: -
v_call: TRBV7-9
clone_size: -
cdr3_aa: CASKTGYNEKLFF
cdr3_nt: TGTGCCAGCAAAACAGGGTATAATGAAAAACTGTTTTTT

j_call: TRBJ2-5
d_call: -
v_call: TRBV27
clone_size: few
cdr3_aa: CASGEERGLQETQYF
cdr3_nt: TGTGCCAGCGGAGAAGAGAGGGGACTCCAGGAGACCCAGTACTTC

j_call: TRBJ2-3
d_call: -
v_call: TRBV7-3
clone_size: many
cdr3_aa: CASSLVGVRDTQYF
cdr3_nt: TGTGCCAGCAGCTTAGTAGGGGTCCGAGATACGCAGTATTTT

j_call: TRBJ2-1
d_call: -
v_call: TRBV4-1
clone_size: -
cdr3_aa: CASSPQPWADNEQFF
cdr3_nt: TGCGCCAGCAGCCCCCAACCCTGGGCTGACAATGAGCAGTTCTTC

j_call: TRBJ2-5
d_call: -
v_call: TRBV20-1
clone_size: -
cdr3_aa: CSASLLGRRGRLQETQYF
cdr3_nt: TGCAGTGCTAGCCTACTGGGGAGGCGGGGCCGTTTACAAGAGACCCAGTACTTC

j_call: TRBJ2-3
d_call: -
v_call: TRBV12-3/TRBV12-4
clone_size: few
cdr3_aa: CASSLSEWPSTDTQYF
cdr3_nt: TGTGCCAGCAGTTTATCTGAATGGCCGAGCACAGATACGCAGTATTTT

j_call: TRBJ2-1
d_call: -
v_call: TRBV7-8
clone_size: few
cdr3_aa: CASRLQAEQFF
cdr3_nt: TGTGCCAGCAGGCTGCAAGCTGAGCAGTTCTTC

j_call: TRBJ2-3
d_call: -
v_call: TRBV9
clone_size: -
cdr3_aa: CASSPGRGPRGDTQYF
cdr3_nt: TGTGCCAGCAGCCCAGGTCGGGGGCCACGGGGAGATACGCAGTATTTT

j_call: TRBJ2-5
d_call: -
v_call: TRBV7-2
clone_size: few
cdr3_aa: CASSAAGTDTWGTQYF
cdr3_nt: TGTGCCAGCAGCGCAGCCGGGACTGATACGTGGGGGACCCAGTACTTC

j_call: TRBJ1-2
d_call: TRBD1
v_call: TRBV20-1
clone_size: -
cdr3_aa: CSAHTGVGRGYTF
cdr3_nt: TGCAGTGCGCACACAGGGGTGGGAAGGGGCTACACCTTC

j_call: TRBJ1-4
d_call: TRBD1
v_call: TRBV7-2
clone_size: few
cdr3_aa: CASGADRAGEKLFF
cdr3_nt: TGTGCCAGCGGCGCGGACAGGGCAGGTGAAAAACTGTTTTTT

j_call: TRBJ2-1
d_call: -
v_call: TRBV12-3/TRBV12-4
clone_size: few
cdr3_aa: CASSTDGAHRRFF
cdr3_nt: TGTGCCAGCAGCACCGACGGGGCCCACCGGCGGTTCTTC

j_call: TRBJ2-1
d_call: -
v_call: TRBV3-1
clone_size: few
cdr3_aa: CASSFTGTYNEQFF
cdr3_nt: TGTGCCAGCAGCTTCACAGGGACCTACAATGAGCAGTTCTTC

j_call: TRBJ2-3
d_call: -
v_call: TRBV29-1
clone_size: few
cdr3_aa: CSVEDQNTDTQYF
cdr3_nt: TGCAGCGTTGAAGATCAGAACACAGATACGCAGTATTTT